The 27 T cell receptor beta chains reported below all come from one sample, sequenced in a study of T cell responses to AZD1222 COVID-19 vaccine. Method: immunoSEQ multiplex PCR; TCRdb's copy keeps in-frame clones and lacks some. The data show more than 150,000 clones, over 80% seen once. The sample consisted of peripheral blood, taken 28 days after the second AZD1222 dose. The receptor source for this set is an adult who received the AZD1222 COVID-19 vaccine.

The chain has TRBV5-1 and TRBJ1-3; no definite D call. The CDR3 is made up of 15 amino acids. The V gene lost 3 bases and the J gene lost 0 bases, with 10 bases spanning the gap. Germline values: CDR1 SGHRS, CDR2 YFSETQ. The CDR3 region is CASSSLGSSGNTIYF. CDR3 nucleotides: TGCGCCAGCAGCTCGTTGGGGAGCTCTGGAAACACCATATATTTT.

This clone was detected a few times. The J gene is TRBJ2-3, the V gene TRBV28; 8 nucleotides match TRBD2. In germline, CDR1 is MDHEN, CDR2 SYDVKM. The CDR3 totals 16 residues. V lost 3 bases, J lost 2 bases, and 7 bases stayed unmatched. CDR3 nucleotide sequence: TGTGCCAGCAGTTTGAGAGCGGGAGCTTCCACAGATACGCAGTATTTT. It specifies CASSLRAGASTDTQYF.

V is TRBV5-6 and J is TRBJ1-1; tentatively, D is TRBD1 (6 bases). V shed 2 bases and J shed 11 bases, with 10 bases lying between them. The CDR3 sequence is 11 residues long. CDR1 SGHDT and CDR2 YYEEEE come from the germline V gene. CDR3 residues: CASSFGQTAFF. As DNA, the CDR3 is TGTGCCAGCAGCTTTGGACAGACTGCTTTCTTT. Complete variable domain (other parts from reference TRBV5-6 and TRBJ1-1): DAGVTQSPTHLIKTRGQQVTLRCSPKSGHDTVSWYQQALGQGPQFIFQYYEEEERQRGNFPDRFSGHQFPNYSSELNVNALLLGDSALYLCASSFGQTAFFGQGTRLTVV.

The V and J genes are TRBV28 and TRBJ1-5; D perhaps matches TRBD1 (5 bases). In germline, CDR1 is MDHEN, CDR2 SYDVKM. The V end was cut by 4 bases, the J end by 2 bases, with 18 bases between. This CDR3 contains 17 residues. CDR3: CASSSTGLPRGNQPQHF. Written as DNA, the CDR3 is TGTGCCAGCAGTTCTACAGGATTACCGAGGGGCAATCAGCCCCAGCATTTT.

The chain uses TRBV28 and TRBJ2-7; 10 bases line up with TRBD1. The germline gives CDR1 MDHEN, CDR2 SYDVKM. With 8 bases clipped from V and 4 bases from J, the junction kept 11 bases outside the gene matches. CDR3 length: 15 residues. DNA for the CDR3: TGTGCCAGCTCCCATAGGGGACAGGGGATTTACGAGCAGTACTTC. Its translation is CASSHRGQGIYEQYF.

The CDR3 DNA reads TGTGCCAGCTCACCATCTCCCAACACAGATACGCAGTATTTT. It yields the protein CASSPSPNTDTQYF. The chain employs TRBV18 and TRBJ2-3; D remains ambiguous. This CDR3 region has 14 residues. V lost 2 bases to trimming and J lost 2 bases, with 8 bases between them. Germline V lookup: CDR1 KGHSH, CDR2 LQKENI. The whole variable domain, filled in from reference TRBV18 and TRBJ2-3, reads NAGVMQNPRHLVRRRGQEARLRCSPMKGHSHVYWYRQLPEEGLKFMVYLQKENIIDESGMPKERFSAEFPKEGPSILRIQQVVRGDSAAYFCASSPSPNTDTQYFGPGTRLTVL.

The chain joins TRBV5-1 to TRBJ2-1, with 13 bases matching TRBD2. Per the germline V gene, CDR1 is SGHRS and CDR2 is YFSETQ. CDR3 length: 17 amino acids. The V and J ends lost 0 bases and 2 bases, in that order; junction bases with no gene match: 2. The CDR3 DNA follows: TGCGCCAGCAGCTTGGCAGGACTAGCGGGAGCCTACAATGAGCAGTTCTTC. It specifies CASSLAGLAGAYNEQFF.

In DNA form, the CDR3 reads TGTGCCAGCAGCTTGGCCCGTTCGGGGGGCACCTCACCCCTCCACTTT. Protein sequence: CASSLARSGGTSPLHF. The V and J genes are TRBV7-8 and TRBJ1-6; TRBD1 is a possible D gene (6 bases). Trimming shortened V by 3 bases and J by 10 bases, and 19 bases separated the two germline ends. The CDR3 covers 16 residues. The germline V gene has CDR1 SGHVS and CDR2 FQNEAQ.

CDR3 sequence: CASSVDGTSYEQYF. In nucleotides, the CDR3 is TGTGCCAGCAGCGTAGATGGCACCTCCTACGAGCAGTACTTC. J is TRBJ2-7 and V is TRBV9; D unclear. In germline, CDR1 is SGDLS, CDR2 YYNGEE. V lost 0 bases and J 0 bases, leaving 7 bases between the germline ends. The CDR3 length is 14 residues.

The CDR3 nucleotides are TGTGCCAGCAGTTTGGATGACACCGGGGAGCTGTTTTTT. Translating gives CASSLDDTGELFF. This chain joins TRBV6-2 or TRBV6-3 and TRBJ2-2, with D unresolved. V lost 4 bases, J lost 3 bases, and 6 bases lay in between. CDR1 MNHEY and CDR2 SVGEGT come from the germline V gene. CDR3 size: 13 residues.

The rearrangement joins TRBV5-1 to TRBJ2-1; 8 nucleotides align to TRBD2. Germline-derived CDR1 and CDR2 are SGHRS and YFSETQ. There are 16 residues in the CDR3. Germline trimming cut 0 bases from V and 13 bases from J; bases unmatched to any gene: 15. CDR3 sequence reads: CASSLGPGLGEFLQFF. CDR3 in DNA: TGCGCCAGCAGCTTGGGACCGGGACTAGGCGAATTCCTCCAGTTCTTC.

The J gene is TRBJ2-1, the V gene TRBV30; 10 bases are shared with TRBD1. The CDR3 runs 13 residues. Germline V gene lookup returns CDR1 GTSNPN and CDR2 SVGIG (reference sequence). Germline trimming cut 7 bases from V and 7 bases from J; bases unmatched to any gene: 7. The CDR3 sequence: CASRDRGNNEQFF. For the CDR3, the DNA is TGTGCCTCCCGGGACAGGGGAAATAATGAGCAGTTCTTC.

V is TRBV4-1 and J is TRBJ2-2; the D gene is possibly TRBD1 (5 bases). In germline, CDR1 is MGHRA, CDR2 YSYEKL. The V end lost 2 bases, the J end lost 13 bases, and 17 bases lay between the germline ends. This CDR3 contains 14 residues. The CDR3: CASSQHTGTRRLFF. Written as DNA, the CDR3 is TGCGCCAGCAGCCAACACACAGGCACCCGGAGGCTGTTTTTT.

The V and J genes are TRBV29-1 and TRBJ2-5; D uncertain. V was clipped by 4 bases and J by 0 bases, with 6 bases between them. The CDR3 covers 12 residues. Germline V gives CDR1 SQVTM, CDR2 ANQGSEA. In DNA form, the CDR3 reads TGCAGCGTTGCCAGGTACCAAGAGACCCAGTACTTC. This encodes CSVARYQETQYF.

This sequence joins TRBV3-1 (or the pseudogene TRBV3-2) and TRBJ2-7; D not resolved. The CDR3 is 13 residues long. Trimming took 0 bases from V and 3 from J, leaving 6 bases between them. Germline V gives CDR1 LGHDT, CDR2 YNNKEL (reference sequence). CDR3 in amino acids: CASSQDQNYEQYF. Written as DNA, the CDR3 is TGTGCCAGCAGCCAAGATCAGAACTACGAGCAGTACTTC.

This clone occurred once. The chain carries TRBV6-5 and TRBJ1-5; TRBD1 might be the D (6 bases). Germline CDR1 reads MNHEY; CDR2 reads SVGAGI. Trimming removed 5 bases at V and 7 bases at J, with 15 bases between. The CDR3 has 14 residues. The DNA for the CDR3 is TGTGCCAGCAGTCAACACCGGACAGACCAGCCCCAGCATTTT. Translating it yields CASSQHRTDQPQHF.

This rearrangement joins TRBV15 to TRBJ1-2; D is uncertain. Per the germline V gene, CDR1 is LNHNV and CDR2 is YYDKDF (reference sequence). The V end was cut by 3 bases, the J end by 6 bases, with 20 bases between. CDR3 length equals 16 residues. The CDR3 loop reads CATSRRALQTENGYTF. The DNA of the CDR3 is TGTGCCACCAGCAGGAGGGCCCTCCAGACGGAAAATGGCTACACCTTC.

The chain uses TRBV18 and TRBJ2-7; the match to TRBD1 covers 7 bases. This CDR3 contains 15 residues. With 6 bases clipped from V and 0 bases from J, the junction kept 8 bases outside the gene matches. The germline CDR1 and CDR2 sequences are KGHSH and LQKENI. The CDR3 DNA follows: TGTGCCAGCTCGCTGACAGGGATGGCCTCCTACGAGCAGTACTTC. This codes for CASSLTGMASYEQYF.

CDR3 DNA sequence: TGCGCCAGCAGCCAGCCAGGGATAGATACGCAGTATTTT. Translated: CASSQPGIDTQYF. The chain is built from TRBV5-1 and TRBJ2-3; D possibly corresponds to TRBD1 (5 bases). Germline V CDR1 and CDR2: SGHRS, YFSETQ. Trimming pared 4 bases from V and 5 bases from J, leaving 11 bases between. This CDR3 region has 13 residues.

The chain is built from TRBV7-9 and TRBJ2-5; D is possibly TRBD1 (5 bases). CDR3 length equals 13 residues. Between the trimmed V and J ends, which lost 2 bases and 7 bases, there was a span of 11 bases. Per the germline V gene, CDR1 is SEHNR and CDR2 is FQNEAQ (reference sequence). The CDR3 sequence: CASSLSGRPTQYF. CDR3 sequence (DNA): TGTGCCAGCAGCTTATCAGGGCGTCCGACCCAGTACTTC.

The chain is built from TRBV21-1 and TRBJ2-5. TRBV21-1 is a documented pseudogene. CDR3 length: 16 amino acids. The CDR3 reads CASSKWGGTEQETQYF. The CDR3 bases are TGTGCCAGCAGCAAATGGGGGGGGACAGAACAAGAGACCCAGTACTTC.

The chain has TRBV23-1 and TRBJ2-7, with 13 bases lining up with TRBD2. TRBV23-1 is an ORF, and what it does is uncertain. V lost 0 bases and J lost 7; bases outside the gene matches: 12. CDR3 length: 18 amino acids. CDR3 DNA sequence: TGCGCCAGCAGTCAATCTTATCCGGGACTAGCGGGATTGGGGGAGCAGTACTTC. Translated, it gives CASSQSYPGLAGLGEQYF.

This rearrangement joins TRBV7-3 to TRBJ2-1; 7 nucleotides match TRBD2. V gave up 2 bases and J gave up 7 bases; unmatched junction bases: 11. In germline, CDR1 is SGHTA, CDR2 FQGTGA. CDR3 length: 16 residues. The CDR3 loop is CASSLGASGLWNEQFF. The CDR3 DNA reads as TGTGCCAGCAGCTTAGGGGCTAGCGGTCTTTGGAATGAGCAGTTCTTC.

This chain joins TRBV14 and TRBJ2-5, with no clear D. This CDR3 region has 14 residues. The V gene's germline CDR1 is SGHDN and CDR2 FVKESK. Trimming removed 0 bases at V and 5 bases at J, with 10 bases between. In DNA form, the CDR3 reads TGTGCCAGCAGCCAAGAATGGGCAAGGGAGACCCAGTACTTC. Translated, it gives CASSQEWARETQYF.

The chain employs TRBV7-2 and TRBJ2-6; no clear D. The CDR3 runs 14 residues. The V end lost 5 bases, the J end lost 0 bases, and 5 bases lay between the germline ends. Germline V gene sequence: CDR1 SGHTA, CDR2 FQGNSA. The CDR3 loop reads CASSPSSGANVLTF. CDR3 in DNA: TGTGCCAGCAGCCCCTCCTCTGGGGCCAACGTCCTGACTTTC.

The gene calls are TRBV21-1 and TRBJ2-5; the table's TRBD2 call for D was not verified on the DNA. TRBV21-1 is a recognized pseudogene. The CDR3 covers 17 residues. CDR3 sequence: CASEPPNSGAQQETQYF. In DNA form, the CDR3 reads TGTGCCAGCGAACCCCCCAATAGCGGGGCCCAACAAGAGACCCAGTACTTC.

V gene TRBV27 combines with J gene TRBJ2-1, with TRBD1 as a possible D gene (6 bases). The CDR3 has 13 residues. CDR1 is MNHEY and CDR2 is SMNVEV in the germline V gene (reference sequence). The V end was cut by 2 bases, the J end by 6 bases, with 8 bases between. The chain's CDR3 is CASSLRGGNEQFF. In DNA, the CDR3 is TGTGCCAGCAGTTTAAGAGGGGGCAATGAGCAGTTCTTC.